These 21 T cell receptor beta chains were all obtained from the same sample, sequenced in a study of T-cell reconstitution after alpha-beta-depleted transplantation in children. Unique molecular identifiers were incorporated into the prepared TCRbeta library. TCRdb re-derived calls from the PCR reads in MiXCR, one entry per CDR3 protein. The table has about 110,000 distinct CDR3 sequences, 5.5% to 6.5% seen once. Sequencing was performed on PBMCs, mostly from graft donor cells, taken 360 days after TCRalphabeta/CD19-depleted stem cell transplant. Every receptor here comes from a male patient aged 2 to 9 who had a stem cell transplant for acute lymphoblastic leukemia, so the T cells may come from the graft donor.

This clonotype was counted a few times. The rearrangement uses TRBV28 and TRBJ2-7, with a weak D call TRBD2 (5 bases). Trimming stripped 2 bases from V and 1 base from J, with 12 bases between. The CDR3 length is 15 residues. CDR1 is MDHEN, CDR2 SYDVKM, per germline. CDR3 nucleotides: TGTGCCAGCAGTTTAGAAGCGGATCCATCCTACGAGCAGTACTTC. Translated, it gives CASSLEADPSYEQYF.

This clonotype was counted at least ten times. The V and J genes are TRBV9 and TRBJ1-1; D remains ambiguous. Trimming left V 0 bases short and J 6 bases short, with 6 bases between. This CDR3 spans 12 amino acids. Germline V CDR1 and CDR2: SGDLS, YYNGEE. Written as DNA, the CDR3 is TGTGCCAGCAGCGTAGAGGGTTCTGAAGCTTTCTTT. Translated: CASSVEGSEAFF.

At least ten counts were recorded for this clonotype. The rearrangement links TRBV27 to TRBJ2-1, with TRBD1 as a possible D gene (6 bases). V was cut by 3 bases and J by 7 bases, with 16 bases left in between. Germline V gene sequence: CDR1 MNHEY, CDR2 SMNVEV (reference sequence). CDR3 length equals 15 residues. CDR3 residues: CASSFVAGVGNEQFF. The DNA for the CDR3 is TGTGCCAGCAGTTTCGTAGCAGGGGTGGGAAATGAGCAGTTCTTC.

This clonotype has only a few counts. This rearrangement joins TRBV4-3 to TRBJ1-4, with a weak D call TRBD1 (5 bases). Germline CDR1 is LGHNA and CDR2 is YSLEER. V lost 3 bases to trimming and J lost 2 bases, with 16 bases between them. This CDR3 has 17 amino acids. The CDR3 loop is CASSHAPSGATNEKLFF. The CDR3 region has the DNA TGCGCCAGCAGCCATGCCCCGTCCGGGGCTACTAATGAAAAACTGTTTTTT.

This clonotype was recorded many times. The chain couples TRBV5-8 to TRBJ2-5; 11 bases align to TRBD1. With V trimmed by 5 bases and J by 4 bases, 10 bases remained unmatched. The CDR3 has 16 amino acids. Germline CDR1 is SGHTS and CDR2 is YDEGEE. The CDR3 region is CASRLRTGGHRETQYF. The CDR3 nucleotides read TGTGCCAGCAGGTTGCGGACAGGGGGCCACCGAGAGACCCAGTACTTC.

This clonotype was counted many times. The rearrangement uses TRBV12-3 or TRBV12-4 and TRBJ1-3, with D unclear. This CDR3 contains 17 residues. Trimming took off 7 bases at V and 1 base at J, with 20 bases between the two ends. The CDR3 is CASTLYGVLGSGNTIYF. CDR3 DNA: TGTGCCAGCACCCTCTATGGGGTCCTCGGGTCTGGAAACACCATATATTTT.

The sample holds many counts of this clonotype. The CDR3 sequence: CASSTLAKNIQYF. CDR3 coding DNA: TGTGCCAGCAGCACCCTAGCCAAAAACATTCAGTACTTC. The rearrangement links TRBV5-6 to TRBJ2-4; unclear D gene. The CDR3 sequence is 13 residues long. Germline loops: CDR1 SGHDT, CDR2 YYEEEE. Trimming shortened V by 4 bases and J by 0 bases, and 5 bases separated the two germline ends. Full variable domain (remainder filled in from reference TRBV5-6 and TRBJ2-4): DAGVTQSPTHLIKTRGQQVTLRCSPKSGHDTVSWYQQALGQGPQFIFQYYEEEERQRGNFPDRFSGHQFPNYSSELNVNALLLGDSALYLCASSTLAKNIQYFGAGTRLSVL.

In this sample, this clonotype turned up many times. The chain couples TRBV7-9 to TRBJ1-2; D call uncertain. This CDR3 has 15 amino acids. The germline V gene encodes CDR1 SEHNR and CDR2 FQNEAQ (reference sequence). V was clipped by 6 bases and J by 1 base, with 15 bases between them. The CDR3 region has the DNA TGTGCCAGCAGTTTCATCTCCCCCATTAACTATGGCTACACCTTC. The encoded protein is CASSFISPINYGYTF.

This sequence joins TRBV6-1 and TRBJ1-2; D is perhaps TRBD1 (6 bases). Germline CDR1 is MNHNS and CDR2 is SASEGT. The CDR3 contains 14 residues. Trimming removed 5 bases at V and 6 bases at J, with 16 bases between. CDR3 region: CASSSTGRRDGYTF. CDR3 sequence (DNA): TGTGCCAGCAGTAGTACAGGGCGGCGGGATGGCTACACCTTC.

The CDR3 nucleotides read TGTGCCAGCAGTTACTCGAAATTGAGGTTCGCGGGAGCCCCCGACACCGGGGAGCTGTTTTTT. This translates into CASSYSKLRFAGAPDTGELFF. This chain connects TRBV6-2 or TRBV6-3 to TRBJ2-2; 7 bases align to TRBD2. The V gene end was trimmed by 0 bases and the J gene end by 3 bases; junction bases not matched to a gene: 19. The CDR3 covers 21 residues. Germline assignment: CDR1 MNHEY and CDR2 SVGEGT.

Only a few counts were recorded for this clonotype. The chain employs TRBV20-1 and TRBJ2-3; 7 bases agree with TRBD2. This CDR3 is built from 21 residues. Germline assignment: CDR1 DFQATT and CDR2 SNEGSKA (reference sequence). The junction had 26 bases not matched to a gene; V was cut back by 5 bases and J by 0 bases. CDR3 coding DNA: TGCAGTGCTTACCCCCGGGGTGGCGGGAGAAGACGTTGGGGTAGCACAGATACGCAGTATTTT. Encoded protein: CSAYPRGGGRRRWGSTDTQYF.

This clonotype was picked up many times. One end of the junction is discordant with germline, which a read error may explain. V and J are TRBV5-1 and TRBJ1-5; TRBD1 agrees at 9 bases. The CDR3 has 15 amino acids. CDR1 and CDR2 from the germline V gene are SGHRS and YFSETQ. The CDR3 bases are TGCGCCAGCAGTTTGGGGACAGGGTGGAATCAGCCCCAGCATTTT. Its protein is CASSLGTGWNQPQHF.

This sequence joins TRBV27 and TRBJ1-2, with D possibly being TRBD1 (5 bases). Germline loops: CDR1 MNHEY, CDR2 SMNVEV (reference sequence). CDR3 length: 13 residues. V was shortened by 0 bases and J by 8 bases, with 10 bases between the two germline ends. CDR3 bases: TGTGCCAGCAGTTTATCAAGGGCAGGGGGCTACACCTTC. It specifies CASSLSRAGGYTF.

The V and J genes are TRBV7-9 and TRBJ1-1; 7 bases fit TRBD1. CDR1 is SEHNR and CDR2 is FQNEAQ in the germline V gene (reference sequence). The CDR3 totals 12 residues. Trimming removed 6 bases from V and 7 bases from J; junction bases left unmatched: 5. The CDR3 here is CASRGTADEAFF. Written as DNA, the CDR3 is TGTGCCAGCAGGGGGACAGCTGATGAAGCTTTCTTT.

This clonotype appeared many times. The genes are TRBV27 and TRBJ2-5; D is possibly TRBD1 or TRBD2 (6 bases each). Trimming stripped 1 base from V and 5 bases from J, with 14 bases between. Looked up from germline, CDR1 is MNHEY and CDR2 is SMNVEV (reference sequence). The CDR3 covers 15 residues. The CDR3 DNA sequence: TGTGCCAGCAGTTTATGGGGGGCAGGTAGTGAGACCCAGTACTTC. Its protein product is CASSLWGAGSETQYF.

This clonotype has a count of ten or more. The rearrangement joins TRBV10-3 to TRBJ2-2, with TRBD1 matching over 10 bases. This CDR3 is built from 14 residues. Germline V gives CDR1 ENHRY, CDR2 SYGVKD. The V and J ends lost 7 bases and 4 bases, in that order; junction bases with no gene match: 3. CDR3 sequence: CAIKDRGLTGELFF. Written as DNA, the CDR3 is TGTGCCATCAAAGACAGGGGGCTCACCGGGGAGCTGTTTTTT.

The chain recombines TRBV7-6 with TRBJ2-1; 7 nucleotides match TRBD1. Germline CDR1 is SGHVS and CDR2 is FNYEAQ. Unmatched junction bases numbered 3, after V lost 2 bases and J lost 5 bases. This CDR3 is 14 amino acids long. The CDR3 sequence is CASSLPGGNNEQFF. The CDR3 nucleotides are TGTGCCAGCAGCTTACCAGGGGGAAACAATGAGCAGTTCTTC.

On this clonotype itself: Since a much larger clone is just one base distant, this may be a read error. The rearrangement joins TRBV5-5 to TRBJ2-3; D is perhaps TRBD2 (5 bases). V was pared by 4 bases and J by 3 bases, with 12 bases between. Germline CDR1 reads SGHKS; CDR2 reads YYEKEE (reference sequence). The CDR3 is made up of 14 amino acids. The CDR3 is CASSQKGVTDTQYF. In DNA form, the CDR3 reads TGTGCCAGCAGCCAGAAGGGAGTGACAGATACGCAGTATTTT. Together with reference TRBV5-5 and TRBJ2-3, the CDR3 gives the full variable domain: DAGVTQSPTHLIKTRGQQVTLRCSPISGHKSVSWYQQVLGQGPQFIFQYYEKEERGRGNFPDRFSARQFPNYSSELNVNALLLGDSALYLCASSQKGVTDTQYFGPGTRLTVL.

This clonotype was observed at least ten times. The gene calls are TRBV7-9 and TRBJ2-3, with D perhaps TRBD1 or TRBD2 (6 bases each). The CDR3 runs to 15 residues. Per germline, CDR1 SEHNR and CDR2 FQNEAQ (reference sequence). Trimming took 5 bases from V and 3 from J, leaving 15 bases between them. This CDR3 is CASSGLGGSTDTQYF. The CDR3 DNA is TGTGCCAGCAGCGGCCTGGGGGGCTCAACAGATACGCAGTATTTT.

The chain employs TRBV7-9 and TRBJ1-2; D is possibly TRBD1 (6 bases). CDR3 length: 12 amino acids. With 11 bases removed from V and 8 bases from J, the gap between germline ends came to 18 bases. In germline, CDR1 is SEHNR, CDR2 FQNEAQ (reference sequence). As DNA, the CDR3 is TGTGCCGCCAGATACGGGGGGCTCGGCTACACCTTC. This translates into CAARYGGLGYTF.

Ten or more counts support this clonotype. CDR3 region: CATSDPTGPGANVLTF. The DNA for the CDR3 is TGTGCCACCAGTGACCCAACAGGTCCCGGGGCCAACGTCCTGACTTTC. The chain couples TRBV24-1 to TRBJ2-6, with a weak D call TRBD1 (5 bases). Germline lookup yields CDR1 KGHDR and CDR2 SFDVKD. The CDR3 consists of 16 residues. Trimming stripped 4 bases from V and 4 bases from J, with 13 bases between.